These 12 T cell receptor beta chains came from one sample sequenced in a study of T cell clones after liver transplantation. Produced via immunoSEQ multiplex PCR; TCRdb's table is partial and in-frame only. The sample has roughly 120,000 clones; 90% are singletons. The source material was CD4+ T cells from blood, sampled 12 months after liver transplant. These receptors originate from a human patient who received a liver transplant. T cells may partly derive from the graft donor.

This clone appeared once. The CDR3 DNA reads as TGTGCCAGCAGCCTTCAGAACACTGAAGCTTTCTTT. This gives the protein CASSLQNTEAFF. The chain is built from TRBV7-9 and TRBJ1-1; D is uncertain. The CDR3 spans 12 residues. Germline loops: CDR1 SEHNR, CDR2 FQNEAQ (reference sequence). Trimming shortened V by 5 bases and J by 1 base, and 5 bases separated the two germline ends. Supplemented by reference TRBV7-9 and TRBJ1-1, the full variable domain reads DTGVSQNPRHKITKRGQNVTFRCDPISEHNRLYWYRQTLGQGPEFLTYFQNEAQLEKSRLLSDRFSAERPKGSFSTLEIQRTEQGDSAMYLCASSLQNTEAFFGQGTRLTVV.

V is TRBV7-8 and J is TRBJ1-3; the match to TRBD1 covers 9 bases. CDR1 and CDR2 (germline): SGHVS, FQNEAQ. This CDR3 has 16 residues. After removal of 5 bases from V and 3 bases from J, the junction contained 8 bases not matched to a gene. The CDR3 DNA reads TGTGCCAGCAGCGCGCGTGGGACAGGGAGTGGAAACACCATATATTTT. Amino acids: CASSARGTGSGNTIYF.

The chain joins TRBV6-1 to TRBJ2-2, with TRBD2 identical over 13 bases. With V trimmed by 8 bases and J by 5 bases, 5 bases remained unmatched. The CDR3 sequence is 15 residues long. The germline V gene encodes CDR1 MNHNS and CDR2 SASEGT. CDR3 residues: CASEVGLAGTGELFF. Written as DNA, the CDR3 is TGTGCCAGCGAGGTGGGACTAGCGGGAACCGGGGAGCTGTTTTTT.

V gene TRBV5-1 combines with J gene TRBJ2-1; D gene ambiguous. Per germline, CDR1 SGHRS and CDR2 YFSETQ. Between the trimmed V and J ends, which lost 0 bases and 6 bases, there was a span of 4 bases. CDR3 length: 12 residues. The CDR3 region is CASSLAGNEQFF. CDR3 nucleotides: TGCGCCAGCAGCTTGGCCGGCAATGAGCAGTTCTTC.

The chain links TRBV6-6 to TRBJ2-7, with 8 nucleotides matching TRBD2. The V segment lost 7 bases and the J segment 3 bases; nucleotides outside the gene matches: 5. CDR3 size: 13 residues. Per germline, CDR1 MNHNY and CDR2 SVGAGI (reference sequence). This CDR3 is CASTQTSVYEQYF. The CDR3, as DNA: TGTGCCAGCACCCAGACTAGCGTCTACGAGCAGTACTTC.

The rearrangement joins TRBV5-1 to TRBJ2-6; D is unresolved. CDR3 length: 16 amino acids. Trimming took off 3 bases at V and 2 bases at J, with 12 bases between the two ends. Germline V gives CDR1 SGHRS, CDR2 YFSETQ. CDR3 bases: TGCGCCAGCAGCTACGATGGTCAAGCTGGGGCCAACGTCCTGACTTTC. It is translated as CASSYDGQAGANVLTF.

This chain connects TRBV27 to TRBJ1-6; 11 bases are a match to TRBD1. V lost 3 bases, J lost 10 bases, and 2 bases stayed unmatched. This CDR3 comprises 14 residues. Germline values: CDR1 MNHEY, CDR2 SMNVEV (reference sequence). The CDR3 DNA sequence: TGTGCCAGCAGTTTGGGACAGGGGGGATCACCCCTCCACTTT. This sequence encodes CASSLGQGGSPLHF.

The chain uses TRBV30 and TRBJ2-7; possible D gene TRBD1, 6 bases. V lost 2 bases and J 4 bases, leaving 15 bases between the germline ends. The CDR3 consists of 14 residues. Germline V gene data show CDR1 as GTSNPN and CDR2 as SVGIG (reference sequence). Here the CDR3 DNA reads TGTGCCTGGAGTTGGGCAGGGGTTCGGTACGAGCAGTACTTC. This codes for CAWSWAGVRYEQYF.

This clone is a singleton in its sample. The chain has TRBV28 and TRBJ1-5; 7 bases are a match to TRBD1. Germline V CDR1 and CDR2: MDHEN, SYDVKM. The V and J ends lost 5 bases and 5 bases, in that order; junction bases with no gene match: 9. The CDR3 spans 15 residues. CDR3 protein: CASSKGDRVDQPQHF. The CDR3 DNA is TGTGCCAGCAGTAAGGGAGACAGGGTTGATCAGCCCCAGCATTTT.

CDR3 nucleotide sequence: TGCAGCGTTGGGAGGGCGGGGGAGACCCAGTACTTC. It codes for CSVGRAGETQYF. This chain uses TRBV29-1 with TRBJ2-5; TRBD2 might be the D (6 bases). Per the germline V gene, CDR1 is SQVTM and CDR2 is ANQGSEA. V was shortened by 4 bases and J by 5 bases, with 11 bases between the two germline ends. This CDR3 is built from 12 residues.

The genes are TRBV5-1 and TRBJ2-7, with D possibly matching TRBD1 (6 bases). CDR1 and CDR2 (germline): SGHRS, YFSETQ. This CDR3 is 14 amino acids long. V gave up 5 bases and J gave up 3 bases, with 15 bases separating them. This CDR3 reads CASRGLRGHYEQYF. The CDR3 DNA is TGCGCCAGCAGAGGACTCAGGGGACACTACGAGCAGTACTTC.

V and J are TRBV11-2 and TRBJ2-1; 8 bases map to TRBD2. Per the germline V gene, CDR1 is SGHAT and CDR2 is FQNNGV. Trimming took 5 bases from V and 5 from J; bases not matched to a gene: 8. The CDR3 contains 15 residues. In DNA form, the CDR3 reads TGTGCCAGCAGCCCCCTTACGGGAGGGGACAATGAGCAGTTCTTC. Translated, it gives CASSPLTGGDNEQFF.